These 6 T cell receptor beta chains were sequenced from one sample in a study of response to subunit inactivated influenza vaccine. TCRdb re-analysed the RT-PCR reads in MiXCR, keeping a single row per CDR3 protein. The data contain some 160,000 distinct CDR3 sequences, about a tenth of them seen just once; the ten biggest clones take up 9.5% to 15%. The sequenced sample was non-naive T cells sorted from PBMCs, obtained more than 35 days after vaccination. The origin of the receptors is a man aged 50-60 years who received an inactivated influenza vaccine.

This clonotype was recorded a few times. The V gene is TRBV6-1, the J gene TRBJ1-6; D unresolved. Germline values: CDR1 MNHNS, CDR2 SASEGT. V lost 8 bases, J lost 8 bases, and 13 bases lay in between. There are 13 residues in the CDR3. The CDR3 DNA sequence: TGTGCCAGCGGAGGGCTACGATATTCACCCCTCCACTTT. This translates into CASGGLRYSPLHF.

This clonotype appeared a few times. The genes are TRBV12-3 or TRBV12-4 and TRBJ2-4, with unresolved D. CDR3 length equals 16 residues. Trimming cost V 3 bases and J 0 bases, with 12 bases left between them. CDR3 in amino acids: CASSLVRQLAKNIQYF. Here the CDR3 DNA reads TGTGCCAGCAGTTTGGTTAGGCAACTAGCCAAAAACATTCAGTACTTC.

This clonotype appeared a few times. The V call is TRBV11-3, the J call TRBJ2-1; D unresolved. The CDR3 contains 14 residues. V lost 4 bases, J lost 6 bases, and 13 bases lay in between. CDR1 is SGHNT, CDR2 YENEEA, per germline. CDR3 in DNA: TGTGCCAGCAGCTCCCCTGGGCAGTCCAATGAGCAGTTCTTC. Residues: CASSSPGQSNEQFF.

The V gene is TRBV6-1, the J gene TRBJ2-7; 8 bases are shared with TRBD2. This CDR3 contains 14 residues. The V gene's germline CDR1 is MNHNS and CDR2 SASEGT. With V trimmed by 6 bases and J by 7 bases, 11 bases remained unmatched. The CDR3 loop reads CASSRKAGVVEQYF. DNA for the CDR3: TGTGCCAGCAGCCGAAAAGCGGGAGTAGTTGAGCAGTACTTC.

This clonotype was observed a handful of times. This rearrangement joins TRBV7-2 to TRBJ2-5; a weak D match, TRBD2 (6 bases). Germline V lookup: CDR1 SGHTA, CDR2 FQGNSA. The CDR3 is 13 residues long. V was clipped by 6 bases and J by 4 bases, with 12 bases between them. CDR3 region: CASSYTSRETQYF. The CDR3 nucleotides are TGTGCCAGCAGTTATACTAGCAGAGAGACCCAGTACTTC.

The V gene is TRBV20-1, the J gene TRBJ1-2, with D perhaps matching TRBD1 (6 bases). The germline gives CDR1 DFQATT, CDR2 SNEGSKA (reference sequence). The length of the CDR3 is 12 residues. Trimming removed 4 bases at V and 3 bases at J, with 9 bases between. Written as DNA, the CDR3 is TGCAGTGCTAACAGGGACCACTATGGCTACACCTTC. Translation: CSANRDHYGYTF.